The present entry profiles one TCR beta chain with its context. CDR1 is LNHDA, CDR2 SQIVND, per germline (reference sequence). J lost 4 bases, V lost 5 bases, and 11 bases had no gene match. The CDR3 runs to 19 residues. This specimen comes from a study of PD-L1 blockade in urothelial cancer. Study-wide context: The researchers analyzed blood 3 weeks (second dose) and 6 weeks after treatment start.

A total of 1 to 8 samples per patient were collected pretreatment and on-treatment. Spiked synthetic TCR analogs estimated absolute template abundance per PCR. Some clones are missing from TCRdb's copy, which holds only in-frame ones; the method was immunoSEQ multiplex PCR. This sample yields approximately 100,000 clones, of which about 85% are seen a single time; more than 2% belongs to the top ten. The chain is built from TRBV19 and TRBJ2-6; 13 positions match TRBD2. The specimen was PBMCs, collected around atezolizumab (anti-PD-L1) treatment. The TCR originated in a man aged 50 to 60 with urothelial cancer. The CDR3 DNA follows: TGTGCCAGTAGTTTTACGACTAGCGGGAGGTTATCAGGGGCCAACGTCCTGACTTTC. Its protein is CASSFTTSGRLSGANVLTF.